This T cell receptor (beta chain) was captured by sequencing in a study of blood T cell repertoires in COVID-19. Study background: Acute and convalescent COVID-19 samples came from the United States, Italy and Spain.

In the authors' workflow: Estimated nucleated cell counts came from reference gene primer amplification. Only in-frame clones appear in the TCRdb table, and some are missing; sequencing was by immunoSEQ multiplex PCR. V and J calls plus clone size are reproduced from that table; the DNA served to infer D and trimming. The repertoire has roughly 200,000 clones, roughly 82% of them found once; the top ten carry around 8%. The V gene's germline CDR1 is SGHRS and CDR2 YFSETQ. This CDR3 comprises 16 residues. V lost 4 bases, J lost 9 bases, and 12 bases stayed unmatched. This clone was observed a few times.

The sequencing sample was made of peripheral blood. This sequence was found in a woman aged 60-75 years with COVID-19, enrolled during active disease. The chain links TRBV5-1 to TRBJ1-6; 8 nucleotides match TRBD1. The CDR3 is CASSPWTGKLSSPLHF. The DNA of the CDR3 is TGCGCCAGCAGCCCTTGGACAGGGAAGCTCTCTTCACCCCTCCACTTT.